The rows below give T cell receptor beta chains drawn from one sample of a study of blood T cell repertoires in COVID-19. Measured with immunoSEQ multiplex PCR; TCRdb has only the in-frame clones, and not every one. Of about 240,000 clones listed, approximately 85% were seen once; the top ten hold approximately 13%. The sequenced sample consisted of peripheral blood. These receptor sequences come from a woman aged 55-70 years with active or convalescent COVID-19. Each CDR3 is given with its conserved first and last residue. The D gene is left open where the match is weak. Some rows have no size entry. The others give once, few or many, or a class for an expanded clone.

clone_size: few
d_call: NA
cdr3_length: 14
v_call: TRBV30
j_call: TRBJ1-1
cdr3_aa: CAWSLPGHGTEAFF
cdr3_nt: TGTGCCTGGAGTCTACCGGGACACGGCACTGAAGCTTTCTTT

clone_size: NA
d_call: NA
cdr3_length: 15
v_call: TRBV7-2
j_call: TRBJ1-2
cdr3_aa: CASSLEWGVNYGYTF
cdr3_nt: TGTGCCAGCAGCTTAGAATGGGGGGTTAACTATGGCTACACCTTC

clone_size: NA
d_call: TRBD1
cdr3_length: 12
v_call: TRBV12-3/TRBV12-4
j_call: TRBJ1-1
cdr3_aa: CASSLDSRGAFF
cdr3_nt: TGTGCCAGCAGTTTGGACAGCAGGGGGGCTTTCTTT

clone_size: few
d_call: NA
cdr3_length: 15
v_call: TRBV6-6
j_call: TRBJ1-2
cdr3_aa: CASSRSGATNYGYTF
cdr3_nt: TGTGCCAGCAGTCGCAGTGGGGCGACTAACTATGGCTACACCTTC

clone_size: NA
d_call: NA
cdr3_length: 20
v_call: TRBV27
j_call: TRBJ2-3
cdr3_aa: CASSLNTRVTGIKQSDTQYF
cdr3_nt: TGTGCCAGCAGTTTAAACACAAGAGTAACAGGAATCAAACAATCAGATACGCAGTATTTT

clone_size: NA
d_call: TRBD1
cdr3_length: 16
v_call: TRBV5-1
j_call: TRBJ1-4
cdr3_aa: CASSPGQVATNEKLFF
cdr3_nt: TGCGCCAGCAGCCCCGGACAGGTCGCAACTAATGAAAAACTGTTTTTT

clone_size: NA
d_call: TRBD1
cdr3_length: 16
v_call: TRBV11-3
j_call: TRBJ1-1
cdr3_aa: CASSPGSGQGNTEAFF
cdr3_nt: TGTGCCAGCAGCCCAGGCTCGGGACAGGGGAACACTGAAGCTTTCTTT

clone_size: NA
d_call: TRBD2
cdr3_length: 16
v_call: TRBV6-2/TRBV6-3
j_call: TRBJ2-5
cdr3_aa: CASSYGGGGDQETQYF
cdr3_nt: TGTGCCAGCAGTTACGGAGGCGGGGGGGACCAAGAGACCCAGTACTTC

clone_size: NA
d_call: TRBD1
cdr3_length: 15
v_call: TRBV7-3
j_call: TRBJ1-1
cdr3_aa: CASSLGTGLVAEAFF
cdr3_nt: TGTGCCAGCAGCTTGGGGACAGGGTTGGTAGCTGAAGCTTTCTTT

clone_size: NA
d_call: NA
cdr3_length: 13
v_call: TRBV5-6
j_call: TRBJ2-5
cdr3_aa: CASSFWEQETQYF
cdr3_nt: TGTGCCAGCAGCTTTTGGGAGCAAGAGACCCAGTACTTC

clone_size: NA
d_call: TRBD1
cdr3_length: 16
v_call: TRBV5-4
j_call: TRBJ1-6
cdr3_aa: CASSYRGQSYNSPLHF
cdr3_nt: TGTGCCAGCAGCTACAGGGGGCAGTCCTATAATTCACCCCTCCACTTT

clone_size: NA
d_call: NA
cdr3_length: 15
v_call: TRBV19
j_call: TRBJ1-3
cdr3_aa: CATTAVVNSGNTIYF
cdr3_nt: TGTGCCACCACCGCGGTAGTGAACTCTGGAAACACCATATATTTT

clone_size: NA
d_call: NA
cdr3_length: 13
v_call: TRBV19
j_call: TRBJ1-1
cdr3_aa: CASGAKGDTEAFF
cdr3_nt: TGTGCCAGTGGGGCCAAGGGTGACACTGAAGCTTTCTTT

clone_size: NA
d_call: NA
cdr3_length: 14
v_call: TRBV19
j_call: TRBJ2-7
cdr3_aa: CASSPTGFSYEQYF
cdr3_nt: TGTGCCAGTAGTCCCACAGGCTTCTCCTACGAGCAGTACTTC

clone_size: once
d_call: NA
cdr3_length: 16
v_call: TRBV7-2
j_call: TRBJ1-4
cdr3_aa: CASSEQTGLRGGKLFF
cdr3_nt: TGTGCCAGCAGCGAACAAACAGGCCTCCGAGGTGGAAAACTGTTTTTT

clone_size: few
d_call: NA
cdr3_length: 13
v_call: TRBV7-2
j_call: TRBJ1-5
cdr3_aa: CASSQGLNQPQHF
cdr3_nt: TGTGCCAGCAGCCAGGGGCTAAATCAGCCCCAGCATTTT

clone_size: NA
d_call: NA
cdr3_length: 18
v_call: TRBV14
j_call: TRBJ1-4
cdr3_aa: CASSQGSISGATNEKLFF
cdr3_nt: TGTGCCAGCAGCCAAGGGTCCATCTCGGGAGCAACTAATGAAAAACTGTTTTTT

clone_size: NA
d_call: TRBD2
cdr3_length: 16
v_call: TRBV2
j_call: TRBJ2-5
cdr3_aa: CASSGTSGGAQETQYF
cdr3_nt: TGTGCCAGCAGTGGGACTAGCGGGGGGGCCCAAGAGACCCAGTACTTC

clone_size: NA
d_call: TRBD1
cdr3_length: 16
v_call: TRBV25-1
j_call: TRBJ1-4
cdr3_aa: CASSEWGQGPNEKLFF
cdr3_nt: TGTGCCAGCAGTGAATGGGGACAGGGCCCTAATGAAAAACTGTTTTTT

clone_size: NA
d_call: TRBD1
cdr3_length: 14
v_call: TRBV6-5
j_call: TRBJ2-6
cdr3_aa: CASRDRGIANVLTF
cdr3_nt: TGTGCCAGCAGGGACAGGGGAATAGCCAACGTCCTGACTTTC

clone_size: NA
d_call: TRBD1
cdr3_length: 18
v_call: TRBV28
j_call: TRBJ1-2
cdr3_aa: CASSSSGQGAFLWLRYTF
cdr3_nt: TGTGCCAGCAGTTCCTCTGGACAGGGGGCCTTTCTATGGCTACGATACACCTTC

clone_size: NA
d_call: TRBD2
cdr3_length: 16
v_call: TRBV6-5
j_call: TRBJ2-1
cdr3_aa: CASSSTGTSNGNEQFF
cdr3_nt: TGTGCCAGCAGTTCGACCGGGACTAGTAATGGCAATGAGCAGTTCTTC

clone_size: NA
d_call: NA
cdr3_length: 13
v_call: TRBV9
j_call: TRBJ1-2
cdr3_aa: CASSGSVLYGYTF
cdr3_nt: TGTGCCAGCAGCGGTTCCGTCCTCTATGGCTACACCTTC

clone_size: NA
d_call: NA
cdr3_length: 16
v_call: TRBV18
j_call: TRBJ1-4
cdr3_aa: CASSPTLQGSNEKLFF
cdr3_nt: TGTGCCAGCTCACCCACCCTACAGGGCTCTAATGAAAAACTGTTTTTT

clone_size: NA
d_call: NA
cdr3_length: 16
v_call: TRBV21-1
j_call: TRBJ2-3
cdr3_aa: CASSKAEGMGTDTQYF
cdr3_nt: TGTGCCAGCAGCAAAGCGGAGGGGATGGGCACAGATACGCAGTATTTT

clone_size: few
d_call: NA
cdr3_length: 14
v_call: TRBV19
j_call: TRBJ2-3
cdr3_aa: CASSFRGSADTQYF
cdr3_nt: TGTGCCAGTAGTTTCCGGGGGAGCGCAGATACGCAGTATTTT

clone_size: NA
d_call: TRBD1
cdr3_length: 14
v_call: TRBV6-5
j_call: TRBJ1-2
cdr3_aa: CASSYSKGAYGYTF
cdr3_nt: TGTGCCAGCAGTTACTCGAAGGGGGCCTATGGCTACACCTTC

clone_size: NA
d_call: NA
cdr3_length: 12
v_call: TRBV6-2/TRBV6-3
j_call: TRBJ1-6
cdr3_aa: CASSRLNSPLHF
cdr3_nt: TGTGCCAGCAGTCGACTCAATTCACCCCTCCACTTT

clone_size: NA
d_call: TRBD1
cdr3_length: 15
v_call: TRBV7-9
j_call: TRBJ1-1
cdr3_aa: CASSRTGTGGAEAFF
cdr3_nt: TGTGCCAGCAGCCGAACCGGGACAGGAGGGGCTGAAGCTTTCTTT

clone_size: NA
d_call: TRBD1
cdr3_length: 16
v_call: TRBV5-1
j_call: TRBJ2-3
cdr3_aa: CASSLVARGLADTQYF
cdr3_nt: TGCGCCAGCAGCTTGGTGGCCAGGGGGCTCGCAGATACGCAGTATTTT

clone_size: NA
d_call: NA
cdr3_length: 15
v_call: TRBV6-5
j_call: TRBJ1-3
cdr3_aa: CASSYSAGSGNTIYF
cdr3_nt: TGTGCCAGCAGTTACTCAGCAGGGTCCGGAAACACCATATATTTT

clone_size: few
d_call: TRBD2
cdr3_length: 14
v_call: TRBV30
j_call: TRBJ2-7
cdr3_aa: CAWRPGTSSTEQYF
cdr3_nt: TGTGCCTGGAGACCCGGGACTAGTTCTACCGAGCAGTACTTC

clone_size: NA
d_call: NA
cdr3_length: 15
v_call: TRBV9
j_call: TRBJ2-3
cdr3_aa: CASSVVEGVTDTQYF
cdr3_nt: TGTGCCAGCAGCGTAGTGGAGGGAGTCACAGATACGCAGTATTTT

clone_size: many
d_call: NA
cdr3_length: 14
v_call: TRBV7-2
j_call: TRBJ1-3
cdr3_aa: CASSPGNSGNTIYF
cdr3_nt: TGTGCCAGCAGCCCGGGGAACTCTGGAAACACCATATATTTT

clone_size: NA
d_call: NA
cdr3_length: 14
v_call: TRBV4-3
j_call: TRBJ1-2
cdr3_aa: CASSRNDRTYGYTF
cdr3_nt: TGCGCCAGCAGCCGAAACGACAGAACCTATGGCTACACCTTC

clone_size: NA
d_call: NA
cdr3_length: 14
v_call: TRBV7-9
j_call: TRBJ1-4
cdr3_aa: CASSSRQGPEKLFF
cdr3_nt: TGTGCCAGCAGCTCCCGTCAGGGGCCTGAAAAACTGTTTTTT

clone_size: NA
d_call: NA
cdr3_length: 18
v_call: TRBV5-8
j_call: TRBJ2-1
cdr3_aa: CASSAKRRGPEPYNEQFF
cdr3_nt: TGTGCCAGCAGCGCGAAAAGGAGGGGGCCGGAACCATACAATGAGCAGTTCTTC

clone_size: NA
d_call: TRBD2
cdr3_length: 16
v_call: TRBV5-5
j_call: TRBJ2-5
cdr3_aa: CASSLSVAGGMQTQYF
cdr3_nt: TGTGCCAGCAGCTTGTCGGTGGCGGGGGGGATGCAGACCCAGTACTTC

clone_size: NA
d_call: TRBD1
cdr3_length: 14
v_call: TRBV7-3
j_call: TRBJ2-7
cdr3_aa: CASSLGQGDHEQYF
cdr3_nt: TGTGCCAGCAGCCTTGGACAGGGGGATCACGAGCAGTACTTC

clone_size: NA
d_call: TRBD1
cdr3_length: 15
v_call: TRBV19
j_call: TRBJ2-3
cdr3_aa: CASSIGTGIWATQYF
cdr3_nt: TGTGCCAGTAGTATAGGGACAGGGATCTGGGCTACGCAGTATTTT

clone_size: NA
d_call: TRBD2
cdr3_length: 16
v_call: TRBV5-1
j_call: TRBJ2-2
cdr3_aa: CASSLRASGAPGELFF
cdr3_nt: TGCGCCAGCAGCTTGAGGGCTAGCGGGGCCCCCGGGGAGCTGTTTTTT

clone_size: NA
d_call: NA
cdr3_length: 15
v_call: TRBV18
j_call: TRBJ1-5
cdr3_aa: CASSPGTQSNQPQHF
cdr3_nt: TGTGCCAGCTCACCAGGGACACAAAGCAATCAGCCCCAGCATTTT

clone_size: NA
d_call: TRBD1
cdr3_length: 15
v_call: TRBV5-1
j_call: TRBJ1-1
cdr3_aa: CASSEGAGMNTEAFF
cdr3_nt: TGCGCCAGCAGCGAGGGGGCAGGGATGAACACTGAAGCTTTCTTT

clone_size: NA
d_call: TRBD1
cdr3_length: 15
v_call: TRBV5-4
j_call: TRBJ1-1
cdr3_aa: CASSYFRTGNTEAFF
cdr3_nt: TGTGCCAGCAGCTATTTTAGGACAGGGAACACTGAAGCTTTCTTT

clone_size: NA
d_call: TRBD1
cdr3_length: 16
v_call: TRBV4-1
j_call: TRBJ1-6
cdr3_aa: CASSQAQGANNSPLHF
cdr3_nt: TGCGCCAGCAGCCAAGCCCAGGGGGCGAACAATTCACCCCTCCACTTT